Here is one T cell receptor beta chain with its context. The sample comes from a study of blood T cell repertoires in COVID-19. Original analysis: Nucleated cell number was recorded as an estimate derived from reference gene primer amplification. Some clones are missing from TCRdb's copy, which holds only in-frame ones; the method was immunoSEQ multiplex PCR. V and J calls and clone size are copied from that table; D and trimming were computed from the DNA. The table lists approximately 250,000 clones, approximately 85% of them singletons. From germline, CDR1 is SNHLY and CDR2 FYNNEI. The V and J ends lost 6 bases and 7 bases, in that order; junction bases with no gene match: 8. The CDR3 extends over 13 amino acids.

The chain links TRBV2 to TRBJ1-2, with TRBD1 identical over 7 bases. The TCR was taken from a man aged 50-60 years with COVID-19, enrolled during active disease. What was sequenced was peripheral blood. The CDR3 loop is CASRDTGVAGYTF. The CDR3 DNA is TGTGCCAGCAGGGACACAGGGGTGGCTGGCTACACCTTC.